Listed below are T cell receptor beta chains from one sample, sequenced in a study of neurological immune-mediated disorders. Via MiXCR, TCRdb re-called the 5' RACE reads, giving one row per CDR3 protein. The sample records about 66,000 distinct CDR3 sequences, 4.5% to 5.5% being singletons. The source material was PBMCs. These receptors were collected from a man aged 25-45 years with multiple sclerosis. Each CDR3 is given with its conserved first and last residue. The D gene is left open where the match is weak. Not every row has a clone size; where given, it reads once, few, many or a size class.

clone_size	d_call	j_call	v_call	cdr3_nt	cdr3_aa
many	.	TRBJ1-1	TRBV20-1	TGCAGTGCTATCCGCGGGGGCTACACTGAAGCTTTCTTT	CSAIRGGYTEAFF
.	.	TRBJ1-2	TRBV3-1	TGTGCCAGCAGCTATACGACTCCTGCCCCGTCCCTCAACTATGGCTACACCTTC	CASSYTTPAPSLNYGYTF
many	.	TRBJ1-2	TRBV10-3	TGTGCCATCCTACCCGGTGCGGTTAACTATGGCTACACCTTC	CAILPGAVNYGYTF
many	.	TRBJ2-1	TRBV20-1	TGCAGTGCTGACCCAGGCTCCTACAATGAGCAGTTCTTC	CSADPGSYNEQFF
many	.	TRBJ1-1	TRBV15	TGTGCCACCAGCAGAGACAGCCAGCCGAACACTGAAGCTTTCTTT	CATSRDSQPNTEAFF
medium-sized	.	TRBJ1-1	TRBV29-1	TGCAGCGTTGACTTTGGGGAGTACACTGAAGCTTTCTTT	CSVDFGEYTEAFF
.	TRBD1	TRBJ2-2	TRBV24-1	TGTGCCACCAGTGATTTGACAGGGGCCGGGGAGCTGTTTTTT	CATSDLTGAGELFF
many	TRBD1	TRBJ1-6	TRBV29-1	TGCAGCGTAGGGGACAGCACAGGAGGTAATTCACCCCTCAACTTT	CSVGDSTGGNSPLNF
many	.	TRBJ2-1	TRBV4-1	TGCGCCAGCAGCCAATCGGCCGGACTATCCCAGTACAATGAGCAGTTCTTC	CASSQSAGLSQYNEQFF
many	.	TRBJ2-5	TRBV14	TGTGCCAGCAGCCAAGATTTAGTCGGCCTCGAAACGGGGACCCAGTACTTC	CASSQDLVGLETGTQYF
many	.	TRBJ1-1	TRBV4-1	TGCGCCAGCAGCCAAGAGAACACTGAAGCTTTCTTT	CASSQENTEAFF
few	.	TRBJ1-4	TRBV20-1	TGCAGTGCTAGAGTCGGGAATAATGAAAAACTGTTTTTT	CSARVGNNEKLFF
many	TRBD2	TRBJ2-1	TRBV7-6	TGTGCCAGCAGCTTAGAGGCGGGGGGTAACAATGAGCAGTTCTTC	CASSLEAGGNNEQFF